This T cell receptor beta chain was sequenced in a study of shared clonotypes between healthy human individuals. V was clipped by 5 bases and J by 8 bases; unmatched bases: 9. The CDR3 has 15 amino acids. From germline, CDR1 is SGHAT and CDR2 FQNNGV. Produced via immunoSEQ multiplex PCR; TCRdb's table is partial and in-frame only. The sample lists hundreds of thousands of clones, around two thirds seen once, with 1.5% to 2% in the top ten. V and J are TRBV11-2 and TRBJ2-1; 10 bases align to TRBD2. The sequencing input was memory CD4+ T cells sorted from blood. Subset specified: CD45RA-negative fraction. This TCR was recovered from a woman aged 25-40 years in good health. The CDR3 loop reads CASSRGTSVFHEQFF. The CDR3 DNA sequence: TGTGCCAGCAGCCGAGGGACTAGCGTTTTCCATGAGCAGTTCTTC.